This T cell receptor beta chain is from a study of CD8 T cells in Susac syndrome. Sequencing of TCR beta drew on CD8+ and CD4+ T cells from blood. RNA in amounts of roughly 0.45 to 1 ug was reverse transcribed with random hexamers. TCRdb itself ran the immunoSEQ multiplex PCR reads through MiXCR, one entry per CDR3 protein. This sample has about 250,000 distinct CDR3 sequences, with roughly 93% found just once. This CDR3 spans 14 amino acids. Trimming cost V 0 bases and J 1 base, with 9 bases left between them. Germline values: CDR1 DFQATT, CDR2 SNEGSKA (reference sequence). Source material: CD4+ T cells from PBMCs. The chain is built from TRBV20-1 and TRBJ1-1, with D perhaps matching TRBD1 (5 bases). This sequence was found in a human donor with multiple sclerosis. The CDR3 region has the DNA TGCAGTGCTAGAGATGGGACTGGGAACACTGAAGCTTTCTTT. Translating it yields CSARDGTGNTEAFF.